The source of this T cell receptor beta chain is a study of cytomegalovirus exposure and HLA in healthy donors. V lost 5 bases and J lost 4, with 17 bases in between. The CDR3 extends over 14 amino acids. The germline CDR1 and CDR2 sequences are SQVTM and ANQGSEA. Regarding the study as a whole: There were approximately 150 TCR beta chains listed as cytomegalovirus-associated. That first-cohort TCR clusters tended to co-occur in the approximately 110 validation repertoires was found in a later analysis. CMV antigen specificity was confirmed in vitro for a few CMV-associated chains.

Notes on this clone: Its antigen is not known.

Clones were read by immunoSEQ multiplex PCR, and TCRdb kept only the in-frame ones, dropping some. Among 150,000 to 200,000 clones listed, roughly nine tenths were seen once. Sample: PBMCs. The receptor was derived from a woman younger than 45 in good health and CMV-seronegative. The rearrangement links TRBV29-1 to TRBJ1-2; the D gene is possibly TRBD1 (5 bases). The CDR3 bases are TGCAGCGTTCCCCTGGACACCGGGAGCTATGGCTACACCTTC. Its translation is CSVPLDTGSYGYTF.